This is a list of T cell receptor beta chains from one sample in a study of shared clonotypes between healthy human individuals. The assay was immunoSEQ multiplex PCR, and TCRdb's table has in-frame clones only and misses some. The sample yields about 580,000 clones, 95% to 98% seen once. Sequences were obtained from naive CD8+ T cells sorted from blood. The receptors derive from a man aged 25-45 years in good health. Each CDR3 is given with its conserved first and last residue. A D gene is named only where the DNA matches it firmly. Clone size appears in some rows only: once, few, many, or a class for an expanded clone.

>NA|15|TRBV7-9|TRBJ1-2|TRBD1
TGTGCCAGCAGCTACCCGGGACAGGGGGCTTATGGCTACACCTTC
CASSYPGQGAYGYTF
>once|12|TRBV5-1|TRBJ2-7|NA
TGCGCCAGCAGCTTGTATGAGAGCGAGCAGTACTTC
CASSLYESEQYF
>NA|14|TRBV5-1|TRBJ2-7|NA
TGCGCCAGCAGCTTGGAGGGGACACCCTACGAGCAGTACTTC
CASSLEGTPYEQYF
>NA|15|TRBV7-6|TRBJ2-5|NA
TGTGCCAGCAGCTCGACTAGTCGGAATGGGGAGACCCAGTACTTC
CASSSTSRNGETQYF
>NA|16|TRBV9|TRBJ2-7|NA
TGTGCCAGCAGCGTACGAAGGGCCGCAGATCTATACGAGCAGTACTTC
CASSVRRAADLYEQYF
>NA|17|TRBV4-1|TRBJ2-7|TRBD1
TGCGCCAGCAGCCAAGAGGGGGACAGGGGATCTTCCTACGAGCAGTACTTC
CASSQEGDRGSSYEQYF
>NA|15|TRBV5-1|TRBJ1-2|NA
TGCGCCAGCAGCTTGGTCGACCGGGGCACGGAGGGCTACACCTTC
CASSLVDRGTEGYTF
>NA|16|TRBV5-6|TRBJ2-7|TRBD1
TGTGCCAGCAGCCCGCAGACAGGGGCGCACTCCTACGAGCAGTACTTC
CASSPQTGAHSYEQYF
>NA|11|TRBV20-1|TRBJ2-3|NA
TGCAGTGCTAGGTGGGGAGATACGCAGTATTTT
CSARWGDTQYF
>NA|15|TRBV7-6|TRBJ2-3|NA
TGTGCCAGCAGCTTAGAGGTCGGGACTACAGATACGCAGTATTTT
CASSLEVGTTDTQYF
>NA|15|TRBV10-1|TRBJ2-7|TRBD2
TGCGCCAGCAGTCCCGGCGGGAGGGCGTCCTACGAGCAGTACTTC
CASSPGGRASYEQYF
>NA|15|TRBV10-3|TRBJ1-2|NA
TGTGCCATCAGTGGCGACGGGGCCCCTAACTATGGCTACACCTTC
CAISGDGAPNYGYTF
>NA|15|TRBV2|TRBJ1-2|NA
TGTGCCAGCAGTGAGTGGACAGAGTTGGGATATGGCTACACCTTC
CASSEWTELGYGYTF
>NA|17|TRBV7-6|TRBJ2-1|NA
TGTGCCAGCAGCTTAGCGAATCTAGGAGGGGAGATCAATGAGCAGTTCTTC
CASSLANLGGEINEQFF
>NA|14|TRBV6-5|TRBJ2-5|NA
TGTGCCAGCAGTTCTCGGGACCGTCAAGAGACCCAGTACTTC
CASSSRDRQETQYF
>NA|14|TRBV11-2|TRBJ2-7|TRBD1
TGTGCCAGCAGTCGAAATACAGGGGGTGACGAGCAGTACTTC
CASSRNTGGDEQYF
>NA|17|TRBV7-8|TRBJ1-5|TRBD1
TGTGCCAGCAGCTCACACATGACAGGGGCCGACAATCAGCCCCAGCATTTT
CASSSHMTGADNQPQHF
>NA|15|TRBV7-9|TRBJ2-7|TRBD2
TGTGCCAGCAGCTTAGTGGGCGGGAGCTCCTACGAGCAGTACTTC
CASSLVGGSSYEQYF
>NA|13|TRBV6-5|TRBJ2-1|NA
TGTGCCAGCAGTTATCCGGACTACAATGAGCAGTTCTTC
CASSYPDYNEQFF
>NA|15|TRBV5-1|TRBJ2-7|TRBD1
TGCGCCAGCAGCTTGGTGACAGGGGTCTTGTACGAGCAGTACTTC
CASSLVTGVLYEQYF
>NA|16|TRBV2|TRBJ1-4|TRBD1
TGTGCCAGCACCGAGGGACAGGGACGGGGGAATGAAAAACTGTTTTTT
CASTEGQGRGNEKLFF
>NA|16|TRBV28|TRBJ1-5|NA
TGTGCCAGCAGTCAAGGGCCCCCATATAGCAATCAGCCCCAGCATTTT
CASSQGPPYSNQPQHF
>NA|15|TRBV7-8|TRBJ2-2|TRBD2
TGTGCCAGCAGCTTAAAGCGGGGCCCCACCGGGGAGCTGTTTTTT
CASSLKRGPTGELFF
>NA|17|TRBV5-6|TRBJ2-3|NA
TGTGCCAGCAGCCTCCCCGGGACCGTACCACCCACAGATACGCAGTATTTT
CASSLPGTVPPTDTQYF
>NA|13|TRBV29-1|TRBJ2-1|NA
TGCAGCGTTGAAGATCTACGGTCAGGTGAGCAGTTCTTC
CSVEDLRSGEQFF
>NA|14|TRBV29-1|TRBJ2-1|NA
TGCAGCGTGAGGACTGAGAGCTCCTACAATGAGCAGTTCTTC
CSVRTESSYNEQFF
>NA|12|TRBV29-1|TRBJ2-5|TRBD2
TGCATTGCGGGGGGAGAAAGGGAGACCCAGTACTTC
CIAGGERETQYF
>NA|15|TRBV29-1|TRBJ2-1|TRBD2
TGCAGCGTTGACGGGACTAGCGGGGGATACAATGAGCAGTTCTTC
CSVDGTSGGYNEQFF
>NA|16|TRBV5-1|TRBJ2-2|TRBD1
TGCGCCAGCAGCTTGGCGCAGGGGGCGGGCACCGGGGAGCTGTTTTTT
CASSLAQGAGTGELFF
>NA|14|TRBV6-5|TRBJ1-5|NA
TGTGCCAGCAGCGCCTTATTGGGCAATCAGCCCCAGCATTTT
CASSALLGNQPQHF
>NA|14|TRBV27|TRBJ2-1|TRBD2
TGTGCCAGCAGGCTCGGGACTAGTGGCAATGAGCAGTTCTTC
CASRLGTSGNEQFF
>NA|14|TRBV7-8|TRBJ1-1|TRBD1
TGTGCCAGCAGCTTCCCAGGGGGCTTCACTGAAGCTTTCTTT
CASSFPGGFTEAFF
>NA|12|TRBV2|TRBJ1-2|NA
TGTGCCAGCAGTGAAGGCGGGGGTGGCTACACCTTC
CASSEGGGGYTF
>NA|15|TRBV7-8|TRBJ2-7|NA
TGTGCCAGCAGCTTAGTTAGGGGGAGCTCCTACGAGCAGTACTTC
CASSLVRGSSYEQYF
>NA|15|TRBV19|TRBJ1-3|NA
TGTGCCAGTAGTACCGAACAGGGCTCGGGAAACACCATATATTTT
CASSTEQGSGNTIYF
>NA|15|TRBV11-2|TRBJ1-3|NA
TGTGCCAGCAGTCGTAGCAGAAGGTCTGGAAACACCATATATTTT
CASSRSRRSGNTIYF
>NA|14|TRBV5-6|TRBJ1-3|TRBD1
TGTGCCAGCAGCGAACAGGGGCAAGGAAACACCATATATTTT
CASSEQGQGNTIYF
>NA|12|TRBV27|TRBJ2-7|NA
TGTGCCAGCAGTTTATTCTCCTACGAGCAGTACTTC
CASSLFSYEQYF
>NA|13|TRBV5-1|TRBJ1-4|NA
TGCGCCAGCAGCAAAGGGACGGATGAAAAACTGTTTTTT
CASSKGTDEKLFF